This is a list of T cell receptor beta chains from one sample in a study of blood T cell repertoires in COVID-19. Sequencing was performed with immunoSEQ multiplex PCR; in TCRdb, only in-frame clones are kept and a portion is missing. The profile shows a few hundred thousand clones, around nine tenths of them singletons. Material for sequencing was PBMCs or T cells enriched from blood (not recorded which). These receptors were taken from a woman aged 45-65 years who had recovered from COVID-19. CDR3s include the opening cysteine and the closing phenylalanine or tryptophan. A D gene is named only where the DNA matches it firmly. Clone sizes are given selectively: once, few, many, or a class where the clone is expanded.

v_gene: TRBV10-3; j_gene: TRBJ2-1; d_gene: -; abundance: -; CDR3nt: TGTGCCATCAGTGACAATTACAATGAGCAGTTCTTC; CDR3aa: CAISDNYNEQFF
v_gene: TRBV9; j_gene: TRBJ2-1; d_gene: -; abundance: -; CDR3nt: TGTGCCAGCACGCGTGGGGGGTACAATGAGCAGTTCTTC; CDR3aa: CASTRGGYNEQFF
v_gene: TRBV7-6; j_gene: TRBJ1-1; d_gene: -; abundance: -; CDR3nt: TGTGCCAGCAGCCCTATGGGGCCGAACACTGAAGCTTTCTTT; CDR3aa: CASSPMGPNTEAFF
v_gene: TRBV5-1; j_gene: TRBJ1-4; d_gene: -; abundance: -; CDR3nt: TGCGCCAGCAGCTTGGCGCGGACACAGAGTGAAAAACTGTTTTTT; CDR3aa: CASSLARTQSEKLFF
v_gene: TRBV27; j_gene: TRBJ1-4; d_gene: -; abundance: -; CDR3nt: TGTGCCAGCAGTCCTGGCCGCGGGGAACTGTTTTTT; CDR3aa: CASSPGRGELFF
v_gene: TRBV27; j_gene: TRBJ1-4; d_gene: -; abundance: -; CDR3nt: TGTGCCAGCCGAGGGTGGGAGGGAGAAAAACTGTTTTTT; CDR3aa: CASRGWEGEKLFF
v_gene: TRBV6-5; j_gene: TRBJ2-2; d_gene: -; abundance: -; CDR3nt: TGTGCCAGCAGCGTACAGGGTCCCGGGGAGCTGTTTTTT; CDR3aa: CASSVQGPGELFF
v_gene: TRBV7-2; j_gene: TRBJ2-2; d_gene: -; abundance: -; CDR3nt: TGTGCCAGCAGCTTAGTTGTGCAGGGCGGGGAGCTGTTTTTT; CDR3aa: CASSLVVQGGELFF
v_gene: TRBV11-3; j_gene: TRBJ2-3; d_gene: TRBD2; abundance: -; CDR3nt: TGTGCCAGCAGCTTAGGTGGGACTAGCGGGGGGGCGGATACGCAGTATTTT; CDR3aa: CASSLGGTSGGADTQYF
v_gene: TRBV30; j_gene: TRBJ1-5; d_gene: TRBD1; abundance: once; CDR3nt: TGTGCCTGGAGTGTAAGGGCCCGGGGACAGGGGCTTCCGTCCCAGCATTTT; CDR3aa: CAWSVRARGQGLPSQHF
v_gene: TRBV28; j_gene: TRBJ2-7; d_gene: -; abundance: once; CDR3nt: TGTGCCAGCAGTTTAGCCAGGGTATCCTACGAGCAGTACTTC; CDR3aa: CASSLARVSYEQYF
v_gene: TRBV6-5; j_gene: TRBJ1-2; d_gene: -; abundance: -; CDR3nt: TGTGCCAGTCAGAATAACTATGGCTACACCTTC; CDR3aa: CASQNNYGYTF
v_gene: TRBV7-2; j_gene: TRBJ2-2; d_gene: TRBD1; abundance: once; CDR3nt: TGTGCCAGCAGCTTAGTGGCAGGGGGTGTGAAGTATGGCCCCGGGGAGCTGTTTTTT; CDR3aa: CASSLVAGGVKYGPGELFF
v_gene: TRBV19; j_gene: TRBJ2-7; d_gene: -; abundance: -; CDR3nt: TGTGCCAGTAGTATTTCTATAGGGGTCTACGAGCAGTACTTC; CDR3aa: CASSISIGVYEQYF
v_gene: TRBV30; j_gene: TRBJ1-5; d_gene: -; abundance: -; CDR3nt: TGTGCCTGGAGTTTTGGAGGGCACAATCAGCCCCAGCATTTT; CDR3aa: CAWSFGGHNQPQHF
v_gene: TRBV5-1; j_gene: TRBJ2-7; d_gene: TRBD1; abundance: -; CDR3nt: TGCGCCAGCGAAACAGGGGATTCCCCCTACGAGCAGTACTTC; CDR3aa: CASETGDSPYEQYF
v_gene: TRBV7-2; j_gene: TRBJ1-5; d_gene: -; abundance: once; CDR3nt: TGTGCCAGCAGCGCACGTTTGGGCCAAAATCAGCCCCAGCATTTT; CDR3aa: CASSARLGQNQPQHF
v_gene: TRBV2; j_gene: TRBJ1-5; d_gene: -; abundance: -; CDR3nt: TGTGCCAGCAGTGGAGATCGGCAGGGAAATCAGCCCCAGCATTTT; CDR3aa: CASSGDRQGNQPQHF
v_gene: TRBV5-5; j_gene: TRBJ2-5; d_gene: -; abundance: -; CDR3nt: TGTGCCAGCAGCTTTAGAGAGACCCAGTACTTC; CDR3aa: CASSFRETQYF
v_gene: TRBV10-3; j_gene: TRBJ1-1; d_gene: -; abundance: -; CDR3nt: TGTGCCATCAGTGAACAGGGACGAACTGAAGCTTTCTTT; CDR3aa: CAISEQGRTEAFF
v_gene: TRBV2; j_gene: TRBJ1-6; d_gene: -; abundance: -; CDR3nt: TGTGCCAGCAGCTGGGCAGGGGATAATTCACCCCTCCACTTT; CDR3aa: CASSWAGDNSPLHF
v_gene: TRBV9; j_gene: TRBJ1-1; d_gene: -; abundance: -; CDR3nt: TGTGCCAGCAGCGTAGCTGTGACACTGAACACTGAAGCTTTCTTT; CDR3aa: CASSVAVTLNTEAFF
v_gene: TRBV27; j_gene: TRBJ2-1; d_gene: TRBD1; abundance: -; CDR3nt: TGTGCCAGCAGCTGGACAGGCAATGAGCAGTTCTTC; CDR3aa: CASSWTGNEQFF
v_gene: TRBV10-3; j_gene: TRBJ2-1; d_gene: -; abundance: once; CDR3nt: TGTGCCATCAGGTCGACAGGGGAGGGTAGTGAGCAGTTCTTC; CDR3aa: CAIRSTGEGSEQFF
v_gene: TRBV3-1/TRBV3-2; j_gene: TRBJ1-6; d_gene: -; abundance: -; CDR3nt: TGTGCCAGCAGCCTAAGTTTGGCAGACTATAATTCACCCCTCCACTTT; CDR3aa: CASSLSLADYNSPLHF
v_gene: TRBV2; j_gene: TRBJ1-1; d_gene: -; abundance: -; CDR3nt: TGTGCCAGCAAGGAGACGGAGAACACTGAAGCTTTCTTT; CDR3aa: CASKETENTEAFF
v_gene: TRBV7-8; j_gene: TRBJ2-7; d_gene: TRBD2; abundance: few; CDR3nt: TGTGCCAGCAGCGCAACGGTCCTAGCGGTGTTTTACGAGCAGTACTTC; CDR3aa: CASSATVLAVFYEQYF
v_gene: TRBV3-1/TRBV3-2; j_gene: TRBJ2-5; d_gene: -; abundance: -; CDR3nt: TGTGCCAGCAGCCAAGCATTAGCGGTTCAAGAGACCCAGTACTTC; CDR3aa: CASSQALAVQETQYF
v_gene: TRBV4-1; j_gene: TRBJ1-1; d_gene: -; abundance: -; CDR3nt: TGCGCCAGCAGCCAAATTCCCAGTGAGAACACTGAAGCTTTCTTT; CDR3aa: CASSQIPSENTEAFF
v_gene: TRBV19; j_gene: TRBJ1-6; d_gene: TRBD1; abundance: -; CDR3nt: TGTGCCAGTAGTATACTTTCGGGGACAGGAAATTCACCCCTCCACTTT; CDR3aa: CASSILSGTGNSPLHF
v_gene: TRBV28; j_gene: TRBJ2-7; d_gene: TRBD1; abundance: -; CDR3nt: TGTGCCAGCAGTTTAAGAGGACAGGGGGCCTACGAGCAGTACTTC; CDR3aa: CASSLRGQGAYEQYF